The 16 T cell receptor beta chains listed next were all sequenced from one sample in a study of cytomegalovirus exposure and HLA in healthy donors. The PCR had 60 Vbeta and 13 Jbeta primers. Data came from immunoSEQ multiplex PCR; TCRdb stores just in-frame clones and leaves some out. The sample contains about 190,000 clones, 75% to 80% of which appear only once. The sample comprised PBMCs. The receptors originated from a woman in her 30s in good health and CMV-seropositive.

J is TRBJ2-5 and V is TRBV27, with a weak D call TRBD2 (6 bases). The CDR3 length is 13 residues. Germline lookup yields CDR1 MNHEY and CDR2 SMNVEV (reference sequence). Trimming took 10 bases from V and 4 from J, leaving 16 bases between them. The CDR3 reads CATAPGDRETQYF. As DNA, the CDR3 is TGTGCCACCGCACCGGGAGACAGAGAGACCCAGTACTTC.

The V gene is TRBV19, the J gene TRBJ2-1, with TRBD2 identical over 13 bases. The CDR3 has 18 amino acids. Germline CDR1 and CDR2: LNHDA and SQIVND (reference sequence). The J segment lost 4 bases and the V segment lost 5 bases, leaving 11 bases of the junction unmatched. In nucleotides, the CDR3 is TGTGCCAGTAGTGCCAAAACTAGCGGGGGGGCAAAGTACAATGAGCAGTTCTTC. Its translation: CASSAKTSGGAKYNEQFF.

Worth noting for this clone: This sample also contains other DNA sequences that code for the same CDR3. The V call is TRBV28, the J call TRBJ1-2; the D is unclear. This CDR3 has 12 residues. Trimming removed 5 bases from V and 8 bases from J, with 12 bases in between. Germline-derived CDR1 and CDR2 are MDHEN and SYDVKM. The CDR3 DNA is TGTGCCAGCAGTCTCGCTGTGGGCGGCTACACCTTC. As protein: CASSLAVGGYTF.

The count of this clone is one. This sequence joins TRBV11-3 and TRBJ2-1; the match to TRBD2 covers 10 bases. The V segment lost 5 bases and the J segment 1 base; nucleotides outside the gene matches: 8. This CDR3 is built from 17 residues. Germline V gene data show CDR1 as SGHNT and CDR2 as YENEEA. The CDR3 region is CASSPLAGGLSYNEQFF. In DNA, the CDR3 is TGTGCCAGCAGCCCCTTAGCGGGAGGACTATCCTACAATGAGCAGTTCTTC.

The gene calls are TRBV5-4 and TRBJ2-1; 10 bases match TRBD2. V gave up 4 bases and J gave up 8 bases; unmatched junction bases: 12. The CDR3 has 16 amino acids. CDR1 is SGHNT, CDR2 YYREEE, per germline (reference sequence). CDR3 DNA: TGTGCCAGCAGCCTGCTAGCGGGGGCCCGATGGGATGAGCAGTTCTTC. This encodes CASSLLAGARWDEQFF.

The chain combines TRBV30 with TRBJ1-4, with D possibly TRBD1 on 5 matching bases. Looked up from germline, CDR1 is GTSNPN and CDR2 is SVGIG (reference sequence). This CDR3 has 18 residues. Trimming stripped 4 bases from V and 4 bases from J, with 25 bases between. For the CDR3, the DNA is TGTGCCTGGACCGATGGGGAGGGGATGGGTACAAGTAATGAAAAACTGTTTTTT. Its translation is CAWTDGEGMGTSNEKLFF.

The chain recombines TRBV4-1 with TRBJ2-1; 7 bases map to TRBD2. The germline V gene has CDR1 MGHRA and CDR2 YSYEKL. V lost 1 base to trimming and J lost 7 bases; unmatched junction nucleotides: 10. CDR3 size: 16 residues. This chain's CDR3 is CASSQGGRGKTNEQFF. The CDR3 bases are TGCGCCAGCAGCCAAGGCGGGCGGGGGAAAACGAATGAGCAGTTCTTC.

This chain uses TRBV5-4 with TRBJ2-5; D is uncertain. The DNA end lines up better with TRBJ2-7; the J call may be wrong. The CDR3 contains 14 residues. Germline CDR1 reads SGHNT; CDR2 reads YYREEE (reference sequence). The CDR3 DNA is TGTGCCAGCAGCTTGTCCAGAGGTAGCTACGAGCAGTACTTC. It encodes CASSLSRGSYEQYF.

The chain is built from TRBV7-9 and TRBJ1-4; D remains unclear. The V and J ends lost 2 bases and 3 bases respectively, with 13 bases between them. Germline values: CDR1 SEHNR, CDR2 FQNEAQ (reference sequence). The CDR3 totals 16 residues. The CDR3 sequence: CASSLTRMSPNEKLFF. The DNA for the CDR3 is TGTGCCAGCAGCTTAACCCGTATGAGTCCTAATGAAAAACTGTTTTTT. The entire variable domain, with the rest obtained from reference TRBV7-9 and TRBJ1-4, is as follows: DTGVSQNPRHKITKRGQNVTFRCDPISEHNRLYWYRQTLGQGPEFLTYFQNEAQLEKSRLLSDRFSAERPKGSFSTLEIQRTEQGDSAMYLCASSLTRMSPNEKLFFGSGTQLSVL.

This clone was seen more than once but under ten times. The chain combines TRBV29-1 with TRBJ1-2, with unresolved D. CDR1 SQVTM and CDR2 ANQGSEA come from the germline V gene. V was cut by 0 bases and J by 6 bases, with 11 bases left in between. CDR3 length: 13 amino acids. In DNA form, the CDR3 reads TGCAGCGTTGAAGATCCGGCGGCAGATGGCTACACCTTC. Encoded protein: CSVEDPAADGYTF.

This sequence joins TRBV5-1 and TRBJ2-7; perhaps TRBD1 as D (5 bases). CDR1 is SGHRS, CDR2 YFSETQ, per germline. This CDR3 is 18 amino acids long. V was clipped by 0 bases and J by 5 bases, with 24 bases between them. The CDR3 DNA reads TGCGCCAGCAGCTTGGTCCCAACAGTGGGCAGGGATAGAAACGAGCAGTACTTC. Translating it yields CASSLVPTVGRDRNEQYF.

CDR3 region: CASSLAGLLGDTQYF. The CDR3 coding sequence is TGTGCCAGCAGTTTAGCCGGGTTACTTGGAGATACGCAGTATTTT. The chain recombines TRBV28 with TRBJ2-3; D gene unclear. The CDR3 has 15 residues. Germline V lookup: CDR1 MDHEN, CDR2 SYDVKM. V was cut by 2 bases and J by 5 bases, with 14 bases left in between.

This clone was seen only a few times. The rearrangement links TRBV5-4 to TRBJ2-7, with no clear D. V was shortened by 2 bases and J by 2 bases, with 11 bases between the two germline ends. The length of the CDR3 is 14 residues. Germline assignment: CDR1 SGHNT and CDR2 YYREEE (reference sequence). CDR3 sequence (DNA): TGTGCCAGCAGCTTAGAAGGAGATGCCTACGAGCAGTACTTC. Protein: CASSLEGDAYEQYF.

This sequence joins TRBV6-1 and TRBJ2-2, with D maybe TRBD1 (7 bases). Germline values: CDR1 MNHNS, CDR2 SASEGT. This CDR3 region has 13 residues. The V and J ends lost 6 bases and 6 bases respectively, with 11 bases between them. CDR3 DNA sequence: TGTGCCAGCAGCCTCAGGGGGGCCGGGGAGCTGTTTTTT. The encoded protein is CASSLRGAGELFF.

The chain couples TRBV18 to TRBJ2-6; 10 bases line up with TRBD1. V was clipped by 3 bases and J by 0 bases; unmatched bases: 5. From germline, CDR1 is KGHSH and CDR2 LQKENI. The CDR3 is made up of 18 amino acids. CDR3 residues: CASSPSGQGFSGANVLTF. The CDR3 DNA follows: TGTGCCAGCTCACCTTCGGGACAGGGGTTCTCTGGGGCCAACGTCCTGACTTTC. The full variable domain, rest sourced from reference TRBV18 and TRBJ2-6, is NAGVMQNPRHLVRRRGQEARLRCSPMKGHSHVYWYRQLPEEGLKFMVYLQKENIIDESGMPKERFSAEFPKEGPSILRIQQVVRGDSAAYFCASSPSGQGFSGANVLTFGAGSRLTVL.

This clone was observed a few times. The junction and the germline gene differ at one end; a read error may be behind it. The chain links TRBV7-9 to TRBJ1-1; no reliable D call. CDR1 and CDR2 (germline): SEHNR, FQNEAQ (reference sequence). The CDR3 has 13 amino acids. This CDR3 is CSSSFTVNTEAFF. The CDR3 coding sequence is TGTTCCAGCAGCTTTACAGTGAACACTGAAGCTTTCTTT. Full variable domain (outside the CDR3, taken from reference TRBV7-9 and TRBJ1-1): DTGVSQNPRHKITKRGQNVTFRCDPISEHNRLYWYRQTLGQGPEFLTYFQNEAQLEKSRLLSDRFSAERPKGSFSTLEIQRTEQGDSAMYLCSSSFTVNTEAFFGQGTRLTVV.